This entry lists 29 T cell receptor beta chains sequenced from one sample in a study of human T cells and chemical hapten exposure. MiXCR was run by TCRdb on the RACE reads, yielding one entry per CDR3 protein. The sample shows about 120,000 distinct CDR3 sequences, roughly 10% of them seen only once. Time point specified: patch test 3, about 24 weeks after DPC sensitization. Treatment in this sample: therapeutic diphenylcyclopropenone sensitization with weekly scalp DPC. Sequencing was performed on whole blood, taken in connection with sensitization to the hapten diphenylcyclopropenone (DPC). Source of these receptors: a woman aged 45-60 years with alopecia areata. Some clones in this sample may be carry-over from other donors' samples.

This clonotype was detected ten times or more. This sequence joins TRBV6-2 or TRBV6-3 and TRBJ2-1; D is perhaps TRBD2 (6 bases). Per germline, CDR1 MNHEY and CDR2 SVGEGT. The CDR3 consists of 14 residues. Between the trimmed V and J ends, which lost 5 bases and 9 bases, there was a span of 17 bases. As DNA, the CDR3 is TGTGCCAGCAGTGCGATGACTAGTACGGGTGAGCAGTTCTTC. Translating it yields CASSAMTSTGEQFF.

This sequence joins TRBV13 and TRBJ2-1, with 8 bases aligning to TRBD2. V lost 2 bases to trimming and J lost 4 bases; unmatched junction nucleotides: 4. Germline loops: CDR1 PRHDT, CDR2 FYEKMQ (reference sequence). This CDR3 contains 15 residues. The CDR3 reads CASSLQAGEYNEQFF. DNA of the CDR3: TGTGCCAGCAGCTTACAAGCGGGGGAGTACAATGAGCAGTTCTTC.

The chain carries TRBV7-9 and TRBJ2-1; TRBD2 matches at 7 bases. The CDR3 consists of 14 residues. Germline-derived CDR1 and CDR2 are SEHNR and FQNEAQ (reference sequence). Trimming took 0 bases from V and 7 from J; bases not matched to a gene: 3. The CDR3 is CASSLAGGMNEQFF. CDR3 DNA sequence: TGTGCCAGCAGCTTAGCGGGGGGGATGAATGAGCAGTTCTTC.

This clonotype was seen more than once but under ten times. The DNA of the CDR3 is TGTGCCAGCAGCCTCGGACTAGCGGGGACCTACTACGAGCAGTACTTC. Residues: CASSLGLAGTYYEQYF. The genes are TRBV5-4 and TRBJ2-7; 12 bases fit TRBD2. This CDR3 has 16 amino acids. Germline CDR1 SGHNT, CDR2 YYREEE (reference sequence). V dropped 4 bases and J dropped 3; count of bases not matched to a gene: 8.

This clonotype was recorded many times. The chain recombines TRBV6-1 with TRBJ2-7; perhaps TRBD1 as D (6 bases). In germline, CDR1 is MNHNS, CDR2 SASEGT. The V end was cut by 2 bases, the J end by 5 bases, with 13 bases between. The CDR3 contains 14 residues. The CDR3 DNA sequence: TGTGCCAGCAGTGAAATAACAGGGTGGGACGAGCAGTACTTC. Residues: CASSEITGWDEQYF.

The genes are TRBV20-1 and TRBJ1-1, with D possibly matching TRBD1 (5 bases). CDR1 is DFQATT and CDR2 is SNEGSKA in the germline V gene (reference sequence). V dropped 0 bases and J dropped 4 bases, with 12 bases sitting between them. The CDR3 is 14 residues long. CDR3 DNA: TGCAGTGCTAGAGAGGGGGGAGGGAGCACTGAAGCTTTCTTT. Translation: CSAREGGGSTEAFF.

This clonotype was detected a few times. The chain has TRBV7-9 and TRBJ2-4; D tentatively fits TRBD1 or TRBD2 (5 bases each). Germline loops: CDR1 SEHNR, CDR2 FQNEAQ (reference sequence). The CDR3 runs to 16 residues. The V gene lost 3 bases and the J gene lost 6 bases, with 18 bases spanning the gap. CDR3 region: CASSFNRDVWTNIQYF. The CDR3 DNA follows: TGTGCCAGCAGCTTTAACCGGGACGTTTGGACAAACATTCAGTACTTC.

At least ten counts were recorded for this clonotype. The rearrangement links TRBV18 to TRBJ2-1; possible D gene TRBD2, 6 bases. Looked up from germline, CDR1 is KGHSH and CDR2 is LQKENI. Trimming stripped 5 bases from V and 10 bases from J, with 21 bases between. The CDR3 runs 15 residues. The CDR3 loop is CASSSRAGGAGEQFF. CDR3 nucleotides: TGTGCCAGCTCATCACGAGCCGGAGGGGCAGGGGAGCAGTTCTTC. Looking up the rest from reference TRBV18 and TRBJ2-1 gives the full variable domain: NAGVMQNPRHLVRRRGQEARLRCSPMKGHSHVYWYRQLPEEGLKFMVYLQKENIIDESGMPKERFSAEFPKEGPSILRIQQVVRGDSAAYFCASSSRAGGAGEQFFGPGTRLTVL.

This clonotype was detected many times. V and J are TRBV5-5 and TRBJ1-5; D gene ambiguous. V was shortened by 1 base and J by 1 base, with 9 bases between the two germline ends. Germline V CDR1 and CDR2: SGHKS, YYEKEE (reference sequence). There are 15 residues in the CDR3. The CDR3, as DNA: TGTGCCAGCAGCTTGAGGGCCGAGAGCAATCAGCCCCAGCATTTT. It yields the protein CASSLRAESNQPQHF.

This clonotype has just a few counts. The rearrangement joins TRBV6-2 or TRBV6-3 to TRBJ2-7; 8 bases are shared with TRBD2. Germline V gene lookup returns CDR1 MNHEY and CDR2 SVGEGT. The CDR3 length is 12 residues. V gave up 9 bases and J gave up 7 bases; unmatched junction bases: 8. As DNA, the CDR3 is TGTGCCAGTGGCGGGGGGCCTTGGGAGCAGTACTTC. It yields the protein CASGGGPWEQYF.

This clonotype appeared a single time. J is TRBJ1-5 and V is TRBV28; 7 bases map to TRBD1. This CDR3 has 16 residues. The ends lost 3 bases at V and 0 bases at J; junction bases unmatched: 5. Germline V CDR1 and CDR2: MDHEN, SYDVKM. The CDR3: CASSLGTEYSNQPQHF. CDR3 coding DNA: TGTGCCAGCAGTTTGGGGACAGAATATAGCAATCAGCCCCAGCATTTT.

V usage is TRBV5-6 and J usage is TRBJ1-2, with a possible D match to TRBD1 (6 bases). Trimming shortened V by 3 bases and J by 3 bases, and 12 bases separated the two germline ends. The CDR3 contains 14 residues. Germline CDR1 SGHDT, CDR2 YYEEEE. CDR3 loop: CASSWRGTDYGYTF. CDR3 in DNA: TGTGCCAGCAGCTGGAGGGGGACTGACTATGGCTACACCTTC.

This clonotype was observed many times. The rearrangement uses TRBV7-7 and TRBJ2-6, with 8 bases lining up with TRBD2. With 4 bases clipped from V and 4 bases from J, the junction kept 3 bases outside the gene matches. Germline assignment: CDR1 SSHAT and CDR2 FNYEAQ (reference sequence). This CDR3 has 15 amino acids. In DNA, the CDR3 is TGTGCCAGCAGCTCCGGGAGGGCCGGGGCCAACGTCCTGACTTTC. Protein: CASSSGRAGANVLTF.

The chain employs TRBV12-3 or TRBV12-4 and TRBJ2-3; perhaps D is TRBD1 or TRBD2 (5 bases each). V was clipped by 2 bases and J by 2 bases, with 8 bases between them. The CDR3 extends over 14 amino acids. This CDR3 reads CASSLWGYTDTQYF. Here the CDR3 DNA reads TGTGCCAGCAGTTTATGGGGGTACACAGATACGCAGTATTTT.

J is TRBJ1-5 and V is TRBV6-2 or TRBV6-3, with D possibly matching TRBD1 (6 bases). CDR1 is MNHEY and CDR2 is SVGEGT in the germline V gene. The V end lost 2 bases, the J end lost 2 bases, and 10 bases lay between the germline ends. This CDR3 contains 15 residues. CDR3 coding DNA: TGTGCCAGCAGTTACCGGGGGCCGGGCAATCAGCCCCAGCATTTT. As protein: CASSYRGPGNQPQHF.

This clonotype turned up a few times. The V and J genes are TRBV7-9 and TRBJ1-1; a possible D gene is TRBD1 (5 bases). CDR3 length: 15 residues. V shed 7 bases and J shed 4 bases, with 19 bases lying between them. Per the germline V gene, CDR1 is SEHNR and CDR2 is FQNEAQ (reference sequence). CDR3 coding DNA: TGTGCCAGCATCCCTCTCGGGGGTTGGGGCACTGAAGCTTTCTTT. This sequence encodes CASIPLGGWGTEAFF.

This clonotype appeared many times. The chain has TRBV9 and TRBJ2-7; D ambiguous. Per germline, CDR1 SGDLS and CDR2 YYNGEE. Trimming left V 0 bases short and J 0 bases short, with 4 bases between. This CDR3 comprises 13 residues. CDR3 coding DNA: TGTGCCAGCAGCGTAGGATCCTCCTACGAGCAGTACTTC. It encodes CASSVGSSYEQYF.

CDR3 sequence: CASSEGQRGLTNTEAFF. CDR3 DNA: TGTGCCAGCAGTGAAGGCCAGAGGGGACTCACGAACACTGAAGCTTTCTTT. The chain combines TRBV2 with TRBJ1-1; D might be TRBD1 (5 bases). The CDR3 covers 17 residues. Germline V gene data show CDR1 as SNHLY and CDR2 as FYNNEI. V was cut by 1 base and J by 1 base, with 16 bases left in between.

This clonotype was recorded at least ten times. V gene TRBV5-5 combines with J gene TRBJ2-7, with D perhaps assigned TRBD1 or TRBD2 (5 bases each). V was pared by 4 bases and J by 6 bases, with 14 bases between. The CDR3 covers 13 residues. In germline, CDR1 is SGHKS, CDR2 YYEKEE (reference sequence). The CDR3 region has the DNA TGTGCCAGCAGCGATATTTCAGGGAGCGAGCAGTACTTC. Translation gives CASSDISGSEQYF.

This clonotype was seen more than once but under ten times. This chain connects TRBV2 to TRBJ1-6; no firm D call. This CDR3 has 13 residues. Trimming removed 4 bases at V and 11 bases at J, with 12 bases between. CDR1 is SNHLY and CDR2 is FYNNEI in the germline V gene. The CDR3 region is CASSVPAEPPLHF. DNA for the CDR3: TGTGCCAGCAGTGTCCCGGCGGAACCACCCCTCCACTTT.

The genes are TRBV5-1 and TRBJ2-7; TRBD1 matches 7 bases. This CDR3 has 14 amino acids. With V trimmed by 2 bases and J by 5 bases, 7 bases remained unmatched. The germline gives CDR1 SGHRS, CDR2 YFSETQ. CDR3 coding DNA: TGCGCCAGCAGCTTACGACAGGGTAACCACGAGCAGTACTTC. This sequence encodes CASSLRQGNHEQYF.

V usage is TRBV5-1 and J usage is TRBJ2-2; D is undetermined. CDR1 is SGHRS, CDR2 YFSETQ, per germline. The CDR3 runs to 16 residues. V gave up 0 bases and J gave up 2 bases, with 11 bases separating them. The CDR3 nucleotides are TGCGCCAGCAGCTTGGGTCACGGGCTTAACACCGGGGAGCTGTTTTTT. This encodes CASSLGHGLNTGELFF.

The CDR3 DNA sequence: TGTGCCAGCAGGCCTACAGGGGACCCTGGTTTACAGCCCCAGCATTTT. This sequence encodes CASRPTGDPGLQPQHF. The chain is built from TRBV28 and TRBJ1-5, with 7 bases lining up with TRBD1. The CDR3 is made up of 16 amino acids. Germline V lookup: CDR1 MDHEN, CDR2 SYDVKM. After removal of 6 bases from V and 7 bases from J, the junction contained 15 bases not matched to a gene.

The chain links TRBV6-5 to TRBJ1-5; TRBD1 matches 7 bases. Germline trimming cut 6 bases from V and 5 bases from J; bases unmatched to any gene: 4. CDR1 is MNHEY and CDR2 is SVGAGI in the germline V gene. The CDR3 is made up of 13 amino acids. The CDR3 sequence is CASSWDSDQPQHF. The CDR3 region has the DNA TGTGCCAGCAGCTGGGACAGTGATCAGCCCCAGCATTTT.

The CDR3 DNA reads as TGCAGCGTCGCCCAAGGGGGGTGGACAGATACGCAGTATTTT. Protein sequence: CSVAQGGWTDTQYF. The V call is TRBV29-1, the J call TRBJ2-3; D could derive from TRBD1 or TRBD2 (6 bases each). This CDR3 has 14 residues. Germline CDR1 is SQVTM and CDR2 is ANQGSEA. V lost 6 bases to trimming and J lost 3 bases, with 16 bases between them.

The CDR3 DNA is TGTGCCAGCAGCTTAGGTTCAGGGGGTGAGACCCAGTACTTC. Translating gives CASSLGSGGETQYF. The V and J genes are TRBV7-2 and TRBJ2-5; 7 nucleotides align to TRBD1. CDR3 length equals 14 residues. Trimming cost V 1 base and J 5 bases; bases outside gene matches: 4. CDR1 SGHTA and CDR2 FQGNSA come from the germline V gene.

This clonotype was seen a few times. The chain couples TRBV12-3 or TRBV12-4 to TRBJ1-5; 8 positions match TRBD1. The CDR3 length is 15 residues. V gave up 7 bases and J gave up 7 bases; unmatched junction bases: 12. The CDR3 DNA reads TGTGCCAGCACCACGGACAGGGAGGGTAGACAGCCCCAGCATTTT. Translated: CASTTDREGRQPQHF.

This clonotype has only a few counts. The V gene is TRBV5-1, the J gene TRBJ2-5; weak D call: TRBD2 (6 bases). V lost 1 base and J lost 2, with 12 bases in between. Germline V lookup: CDR1 SGHRS, CDR2 YFSETQ. The CDR3 sequence is 15 residues long. The CDR3 spells CASSLYAGSQETQYF. CDR3 bases: TGCGCCAGCAGCTTGTACGCGGGAAGTCAAGAGACCCAGTACTTC.

The chain combines TRBV10-3 with TRBJ1-2; D is possibly TRBD1 (5 bases). Trimming shortened V by 2 bases and J by 7 bases, and 14 bases separated the two germline ends. CDR3 length equals 14 residues. The germline gives CDR1 ENHRY, CDR2 SYGVKD. In DNA, the CDR3 is TGTGCCATCAGTGAGGGGACGAGGGGTAGTGGCTACACCTTC. Translated: CAISEGTRGSGYTF.